The 30 T cell receptor beta chains below were found in one sample sequenced in a study of T cells in Graves' hyperthyroidism and ophthalmopathy. Amplification of TCR beta CDR3 regions used RNA as the template. The study used the HTBI primer set for a first-round RT-PCR of the TCR CDR3. Each CDR3 protein is one row after TCRdb ran MiXCR on the multiplex PCR reads. The sample lists about 400,000 distinct CDR3 sequences, about 12% seen once, with 9.2% in the top ten. The sequenced material came from blood. The receptors stem from a woman under 30 with Graves' hyperthyroidism.

The chain has TRBV29-1 and TRBJ1-2; 10 nucleotides match TRBD1. CDR1 SQVTM and CDR2 ANQGSEA come from the germline V gene. Trimming cost V 0 bases and J 4 bases; bases outside gene matches: 5. This CDR3 spans 15 amino acids. The CDR3 DNA is TGCAGCGTTGAAGATCCGACAGGGGGCCTCTATGGCTACACCTTC. This encodes CSVEDPTGGLYGYTF.

This clonotype came up many times. This chain joins TRBV6-1 and TRBJ1-4, with 10 bases lining up with TRBD1. The CDR3 length is 14 residues. The junction had 4 bases not matched to a gene; V was cut back by 5 bases and J by 7 bases. Germline CDR1 MNHNS, CDR2 SASEGT. The DNA for the CDR3 is TGTGCCAGCAGTTCCCGGGACAGGGGTGAAAAACTGTTTTTT. Translated: CASSSRDRGEKLFF.

This clonotype showed up many times. The V gene is TRBV20-1, the J gene TRBJ2-5; 11 nucleotides match TRBD2. V gave up 7 bases and J gave up 5 bases; unmatched junction bases: 12. Germline CDR1 reads DFQATT; CDR2 reads SNEGSKA (reference sequence). CDR3 length equals 15 residues. The CDR3 DNA follows: TGCAGTGTTCCTCGTACTAGCGGGGGAGGGGAGACCCAGTACTTC. This encodes CSVPRTSGGGETQYF.

This clonotype has just a few counts. The chain joins TRBV20-1 to TRBJ1-3; 11 nucleotides agree with TRBD1. The CDR3 loop spans 15 amino acids. Germline V gene lookup returns CDR1 DFQATT and CDR2 SNEGSKA (reference sequence). The J segment lost 8 bases and the V segment lost 0 bases, leaving 6 bases of the junction unmatched. CDR3 residues: CSARDLGTGGDTIYF. The CDR3 DNA reads as TGCAGTGCTAGAGATCTCGGGACAGGGGGAGACACCATATATTTT.

This clonotype was observed a handful of times. The genes are TRBV3-1 and TRBJ2-2; no clear D. This CDR3 spans 13 amino acids. Germline loops: CDR1 LGHDT, CDR2 YNNKEL (reference sequence). V lost 4 bases and J 2 bases, leaving 5 bases between the germline ends. The CDR3 protein is CASSPFNTGELFF. The CDR3 DNA sequence: TGTGCCAGCAGCCCCTTTAACACCGGGGAGCTGTTTTTT.

The chain has TRBV16 and TRBJ1-4, with 7 bases lining up with TRBD1. Germline values: CDR1 KGHSY, CDR2 FQNENV. This CDR3 has 16 amino acids. V lost 0 bases and J lost 5; bases outside the gene matches: 6. In nucleotides, the CDR3 is TGTGCCAGCAGCCAATCGTGGGAGGGGGCGAATGAAAAACTGTTTTTT. It specifies CASSQSWEGANEKLFF.

This clonotype occurred many times. The chain is built from TRBV28 and TRBJ1-1, with 7 bases aligning to TRBD1. The CDR3 spans 12 residues. Losses at the gene ends were 7 bases for V and 5 bases for J; bases not matched to a gene: 4. Germline CDR1 MDHEN, CDR2 SYDVKM. This chain's CDR3 is CASNRGWTEAFF. In DNA form, the CDR3 reads TGTGCCAGCAACAGGGGATGGACTGAAGCTTTCTTT. Combining the CDR3 with reference TRBV28 and TRBJ1-1 gives the whole variable domain DVKVTQSSRYLVKRTGEKVFLECVQDMDHENMFWYRQDPGLGLRLIYFSYDVKMKEKGDIPEGYSVSREKKERFSLILESASTNQTSMYLCASNRGWTEAFFGQGTRLTVV.

This rearrangement joins TRBV7-2 to TRBJ1-6; 7 positions agree with TRBD1. Trimming at V came to 5 bases and at J to 7 bases, leaving 11 bases not matched to a gene. The V gene's germline CDR1 is SGHTA and CDR2 FQGNSA. The CDR3 sequence is 16 residues long. The CDR3 DNA follows: TGTGCCAGCAGCCCATCGACAGGGAGCGGAAATTCACCCCTCCACTTT. Its protein product is CASSPSTGSGNSPLHF. Full variable domain (outside the CDR3, taken from reference TRBV7-2 and TRBJ1-6): GAGVSQSPSNKVTEKGKDVELRCDPISGHTALYWYRQSLGQGLEFLIYFQGNSAPDKSGLPSDRFSAERTGGSVSTLTIQRTQQEDSAVYLCASSPSTGSGNSPLHFGNGTRLTVT.

This clonotype was recorded at least ten times. The CDR3 region has the DNA TGTGCCAGCAGTATCGGAATTTCCTATGGCTACACCTTC. This translates into CASSIGISYGYTF. The chain carries TRBV28 and TRBJ1-2, with D hard to call. V shed 5 bases and J shed 4 bases, with 11 bases lying between them. The length of the CDR3 is 13 residues. CDR1 and CDR2 (germline): MDHEN, SYDVKM.

This clonotype was seen a single time. A much larger clone lies a single base off, so this may be a read error. The V call is TRBV24-1, the J call TRBJ2-1; D gene unclear. The V end was cut by 9 bases, the J end by 4 bases, with 21 bases between. Germline V gives CDR1 KGHDR, CDR2 SFDVKD. The CDR3 contains 16 residues. CDR3: CATPRGATHPYNEQFF. The CDR3 nucleotides are TGTGCCACCCCCAGAGGTGCAACCCACCCTTACAATGAGCAGTTCTTC.

In its sample, this clonotype was seen many times. The chain couples TRBV4-1 to TRBJ2-2, with 9 bases fitting TRBD2. The germline V gene encodes CDR1 MGHRA and CDR2 YSYEKL. The CDR3 extends over 15 amino acids. Germline trimming cut 3 bases from V and 6 bases from J; bases unmatched to any gene: 5. CDR3 residues: CASSHQGLASGELFF. The CDR3 nucleotides read TGCGCCAGCAGCCATCAAGGACTAGCGTCCGGGGAGCTGTTTTTT.

The chain has TRBV4-2 and TRBJ2-1; TRBD2 might be the D (5 bases). V was trimmed by 1 base and J by 7 bases, leaving 11 bases between them. The CDR3 has 14 amino acids. Germline V lookup: CDR1 LGHNA, CDR2 YNFKEQ. DNA of the CDR3: TGTGCCAGCAGCCAAGGGGATACGGGAAATGAGCAGTTCTTC. This sequence encodes CASSQGDTGNEQFF.

V gene TRBV5-1 combines with J gene TRBJ2-1, with 8 nucleotides matching TRBD2. The CDR3 extends over 16 amino acids. With V trimmed by 4 bases and J by 7 bases, 13 bases remained unmatched. Germline values: CDR1 SGHRS, CDR2 YFSETQ. CDR3 in DNA: TGCGCCAGCAGCCCTCTTAACGGGGGGGAGGAAAATGAGCAGTTCTTC. Encoded protein: CASSPLNGGEENEQFF.

The V and J genes are TRBV27 and TRBJ1-6, with 7 bases that match TRBD1. V shed 3 bases and J 5 bases; nucleotides not matched to a gene: 13. The CDR3 consists of 18 residues. Germline CDR1 is MNHEY and CDR2 is SMNVEV (reference sequence). CDR3 nucleotides: TGTGCCAGCAGTTTCGGATTTGCGACAGGGAGGAATAATTCACCCCTCCACTTT. It translates to CASSFGFATGRNNSPLHF.

The V and J genes are TRBV28 and TRBJ2-7, with 10 bases lining up with TRBD1. CDR3 length equals 14 residues. Germline V gene lookup returns CDR1 MDHEN and CDR2 SYDVKM. Trimming removed 6 bases from V and 6 bases from J; junction bases left unmatched: 8. The chain's CDR3 is CASSLRQGAGEQYF. CDR3 coding DNA: TGTGCCAGCAGCCTCCGACAGGGGGCCGGCGAGCAGTACTTC.

The genes are TRBV7-9 and TRBJ2-7; no firm D call. V gave up 7 bases and J gave up 0 bases, with 19 bases separating them. The germline gives CDR1 SEHNR, CDR2 FQNEAQ (reference sequence). The CDR3 loop spans 16 amino acids. The chain's CDR3 is CASTPPQDASSYEQYF. CDR3 in DNA: TGTGCCAGCACCCCTCCGCAGGACGCCAGCTCCTACGAGCAGTACTTC.

This clonotype was observed a handful of times. V is TRBV11-2 and J is TRBJ2-5, with D possibly being TRBD1 or TRBD2 (6 bases each). The V gene lost 5 bases and the J gene lost 0 bases, with 31 bases spanning the gap. This CDR3 contains 21 residues. CDR1 is SGHAT and CDR2 is FQNNGV in the germline V gene. CDR3 sequence (DNA): TGTGCCAGCAGCCTTTGGGGGGCCCAACTGTCCCAAGCTTGGTACCAAGAGACCCAGTACTTC. This codes for CASSLWGAQLSQAWYQETQYF.

The J gene is TRBJ1-1, the V gene TRBV27; the match to TRBD1 covers 7 bases. Germline lookup yields CDR1 MNHEY and CDR2 SMNVEV (reference sequence). V lost 5 bases and J lost 0; bases outside the gene matches: 6. The CDR3 contains 15 residues. The CDR3 DNA reads as TGTGCCAGCAGTATAGGGACAGCCATGAACACTGAAGCTTTCTTT. It codes for CASSIGTAMNTEAFF.

This clonotype came up many times. This chain links TRBV28 with TRBJ1-3, with TRBD1 matching 10 bases. Losses at the gene ends were 1 base for V and 2 bases for J; bases not matched to a gene: 5. The CDR3 has 17 amino acids. Germline loops: CDR1 MDHEN, CDR2 SYDVKM. This CDR3 is CASSLYRDRGPGNTIYF. The CDR3 coding sequence is TGTGCCAGCAGTTTATACCGGGACAGGGGACCTGGAAACACCATATATTTT.

This chain uses TRBV3-1 with TRBJ1-1; no reliable D call. V lost 0 bases and J 6 bases, leaving 17 bases between the germline ends. CDR1 and CDR2 (germline): LGHDT, YNNKEL (reference sequence). The CDR3 extends over 16 amino acids. CDR3 in DNA: TGTGCCAGCAGCCAAGAAGATCTCCTCGCGGAGGCTGAAGCTTTCTTT. Translating it yields CASSQEDLLAEAEAFF.

This clonotype was detected many times. The gene calls are TRBV3-1 and TRBJ2-5; D tentatively fits TRBD1 or TRBD2 (5 bases each). This CDR3 spans 15 amino acids. From germline, CDR1 is LGHDT and CDR2 YNNKEL (reference sequence). V lost 0 bases to trimming and J lost 4 bases, with 12 bases between them. As DNA, the CDR3 is TGTGCCAGCAGCCAAGAGGAGGTGGGGACAGAGACCCAGTACTTC. Protein sequence: CASSQEEVGTETQYF.

Ten or more counts support this clonotype. V and J are TRBV7-2 and TRBJ1-2; tentative D call: TRBD1 (5 bases). Trimming took off 5 bases at V and 0 bases at J, with 13 bases between the two ends. Germline V CDR1 and CDR2: SGHTA, FQGNSA. This CDR3 has 15 amino acids. In DNA form, the CDR3 reads TGTGCCAGCAGCGCCACAGGAGCCTCTAACTATGGCTACACCTTC. Protein product: CASSATGASNYGYTF.

On this clonotype itself: A much larger clonotype is one base distant, so this may be a read error. The chain links TRBV27 to TRBJ2-7; D call uncertain. The V and J ends lost 3 bases and 1 base respectively, with 10 bases between them. The CDR3 spans 14 residues. Germline V gene lookup returns CDR1 MNHEY and CDR2 SMNVEV (reference sequence). The DNA of the CDR3 is TGTGCCAGCAGTTTCTTTATTGGGTCCTACGAGCAGTACTTC. This codes for CASSFFIGSYEQYF.

Ten or more counts support this clonotype. The chain carries TRBV28 and TRBJ1-1; D is unresolved. CDR3 length: 14 amino acids. V was pared by 6 bases and J by 4 bases, with 15 bases between. Germline V gene data show CDR1 as MDHEN and CDR2 as SYDVKM. In DNA, the CDR3 is TGTGCCAGCAGACCACATAGCAGCGGCACTGAAGCTTTCTTT. This sequence encodes CASRPHSSGTEAFF. Filled out from reference TRBV28 and TRBJ1-1, the complete variable domain reads DVKVTQSSRYLVKRTGEKVFLECVQDMDHENMFWYRQDPGLGLRLIYFSYDVKMKEKGDIPEGYSVSREKKERFSLILESASTNQTSMYLCASRPHSSGTEAFFGQGTRLTVV.

This clonotype was observed at least ten times. CDR3 sequence (DNA): TGCGCCAGCAGCTTACTAGCGGACGGGAGAGATACGCAGTATTTT. Its protein is CASSLLADGRDTQYF. The chain combines TRBV5-1 with TRBJ2-3, with 8 positions matching TRBD2. The germline V gene has CDR1 SGHRS and CDR2 YFSETQ. CDR3 length: 15 residues. Trimming took 2 bases from V and 5 from J; bases not matched to a gene: 7.

The chain combines TRBV2 with TRBJ2-7; D gene uncertain. V lost 6 bases to trimming and J lost 7 bases, with 10 bases between them. CDR1 and CDR2 from the germline V gene are SNHLY and FYNNEI. The CDR3 runs 11 residues. CDR3 nucleotide sequence: TGTGCCAGCAGCCCCGTGAGTGAGCAGTACTTC. This gives the protein CASSPVSEQYF.

This clonotype was counted ten times or more. The DNA for the CDR3 is TGCAGTGCTCCCGGACAGGGGGTGGGAGAGCAGTACTTC. This translates into CSAPGQGVGEQYF. This chain connects TRBV20-1 to TRBJ2-7; TRBD1 aligns across 10 bases. V was pared by 5 bases and J by 7 bases, with 8 bases of the junction left unmatched. CDR1 and CDR2 from the germline V gene are DFQATT and SNEGSKA (reference sequence). The CDR3 consists of 13 residues.

The rearrangement links TRBV6-2 or TRBV6-3 to TRBJ1-6; D may be TRBD1 (5 bases). V was shortened by 7 bases and J by 6 bases, with 16 bases between the two germline ends. The germline CDR1 and CDR2 sequences are MNHEY and SVGEGT. The CDR3 sequence is 15 residues long. The CDR3 coding sequence is TGTGCCAGCACCGAAACCGGGACCGGTAATTCACCCCTCCACTTT. Amino acids: CASTETGTGNSPLHF.

The rearrangement links TRBV29-1 to TRBJ2-7; D remains ambiguous. The tail of the sequence fits TRBJ2-1 better, so the J call may be wrong. The length of the CDR3 is 12 residues. The germline CDR1 and CDR2 sequences are SQVTM and ANQGSEA. The CDR3 region is CSVEDRPHEQFF. The CDR3 DNA reads TGCAGCGTTGAAGATCGCCCTCACGAGCAGTTCTTC.

This clonotype was detected ten times or more. The chain uses TRBV2 and TRBJ2-3, with 11 bases identical to TRBD2. The CDR3 is 14 residues long. Germline-derived CDR1 and CDR2 are SNHLY and FYNNEI. V was pared by 7 bases and J by 6 bases, with 6 bases of the junction left unmatched. CDR3 DNA sequence: TGTGCCAGCAATTGGGTAGCGGGAGGGGATACGCAGTATTTT. Translation gives CASNWVAGGDTQYF.